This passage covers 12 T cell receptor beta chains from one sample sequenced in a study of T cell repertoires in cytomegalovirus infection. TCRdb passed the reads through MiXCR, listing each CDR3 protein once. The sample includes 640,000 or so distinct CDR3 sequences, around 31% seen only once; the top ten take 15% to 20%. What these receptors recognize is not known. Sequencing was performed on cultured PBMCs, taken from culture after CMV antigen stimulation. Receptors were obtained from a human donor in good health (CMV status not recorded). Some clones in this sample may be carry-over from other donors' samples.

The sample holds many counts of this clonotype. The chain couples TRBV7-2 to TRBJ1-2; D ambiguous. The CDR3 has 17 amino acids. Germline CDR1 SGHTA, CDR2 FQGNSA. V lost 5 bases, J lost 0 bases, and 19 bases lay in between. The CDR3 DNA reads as TGTGCCAGCAGCCCACGAGGCAGTACATATTCTAACTATGGCTACACCTTC. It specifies CASSPRGSTYSNYGYTF.

The CDR3 spells CASRDDRGGPYEAFF. CDR3 coding DNA: TGTGCCAGCAGAGATGACAGGGGGGGCCCCTATGAAGCTTTCTTT. The rearrangement uses TRBV12-3 or TRBV12-4 and TRBJ1-1; 9 positions match TRBD1. Trimming removed 6 bases from V and 7 bases from J; junction bases left unmatched: 12. The CDR3 has 15 residues.

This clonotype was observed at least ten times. The CDR3 coding sequence is TGTGCCAGCAGCTTCAGCGGGGCTGAGACCCAGTACTTC. It codes for CASSFSGAETQYF. This chain connects TRBV7-2 to TRBJ2-5; 7 bases are a match to TRBD2. The CDR3 loop spans 13 amino acids. V shed 3 bases, J shed 5 bases, and the junction held 3 bases outside the gene matches. Germline CDR1 reads SGHTA; CDR2 reads FQGNSA.

DNA of the CDR3: TGTGCCAGCAGTTATCTTCAGGCTGGGTATGGCTACACCTTC. It yields the protein CASSYLQAGYGYTF. The genes are TRBV6-5 and TRBJ1-2; D gene ambiguous. The CDR3 is 14 amino acids. Germline V CDR1 and CDR2: MNHEY, SVGAGI. V dropped 3 bases and J dropped 5 bases, with 13 bases sitting between them.

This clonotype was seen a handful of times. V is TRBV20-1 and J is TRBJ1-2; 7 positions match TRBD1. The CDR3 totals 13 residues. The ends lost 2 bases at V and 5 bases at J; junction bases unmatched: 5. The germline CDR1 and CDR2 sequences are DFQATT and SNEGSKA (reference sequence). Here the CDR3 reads CSARSPGGYGYTF. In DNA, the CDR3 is TGCAGTGCTAGATCCCCAGGGGGATATGGCTACACCTTC.

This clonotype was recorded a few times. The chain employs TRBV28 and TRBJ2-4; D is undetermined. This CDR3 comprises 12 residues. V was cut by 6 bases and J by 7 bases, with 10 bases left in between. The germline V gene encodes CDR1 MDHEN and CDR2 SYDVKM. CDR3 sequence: CASRSSSNIQYF. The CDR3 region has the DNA TGTGCCAGCAGGTCGTCCTCTAACATTCAGTACTTC.

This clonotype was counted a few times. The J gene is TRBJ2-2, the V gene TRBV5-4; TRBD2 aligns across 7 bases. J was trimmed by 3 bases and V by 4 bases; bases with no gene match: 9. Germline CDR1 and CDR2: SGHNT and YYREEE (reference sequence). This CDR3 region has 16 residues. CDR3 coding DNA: TGTGCCAGCAGCCTCGGACTAGGAGGCGACACCGGGGAGCTGTTTTTT. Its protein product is CASSLGLGGDTGELFF.

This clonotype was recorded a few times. CDR3 protein: CASSYLGLGELFF. The DNA for the CDR3 is TGTGCCAGCAGTTACCTGGGTCTTGGGGAGCTGTTTTTT. The V call is TRBV6-2 or TRBV6-3, the J call TRBJ2-2; D ambiguous. The length of the CDR3 is 13 residues. The V end was cut by 2 bases, the J end by 8 bases, with 9 bases between. Germline CDR1 and CDR2: MNHEY and SVGEGT.

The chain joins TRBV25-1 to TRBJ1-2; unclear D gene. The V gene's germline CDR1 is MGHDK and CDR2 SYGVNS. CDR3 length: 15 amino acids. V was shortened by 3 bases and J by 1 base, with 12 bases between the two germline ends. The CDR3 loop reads CASSDYREFNYGYTF. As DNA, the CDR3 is TGTGCCAGCAGTGATTACAGAGAATTTAACTATGGCTACACCTTC.

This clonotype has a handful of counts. The CDR3 DNA follows: TGTGCCAGTAGTACCTGGACTACGATGTCAGATACGCAGTATTTT. Translated: CASSTWTTMSDTQYF. This sequence joins TRBV19 and TRBJ2-3, with a possible D match to TRBD2 (6 bases). The CDR3 spans 15 residues. V dropped 4 bases and J dropped 4 bases, with 15 bases sitting between them. Germline V CDR1 and CDR2: LNHDA, SQIVND (reference sequence). The full variable domain, in which reference TRBV19 and TRBJ2-3 provide the parts outside the CDR3, is DGGITQSPKYLFRKEGQNVTLSCEQNLNHDAMYWYRQDPGQGLRLIYYSQIVNDFQKGDIAEGYSVSREKKESFPLTVTSAQKNPTAFYLCASSTWTTMSDTQYFGPGTRLTVL.

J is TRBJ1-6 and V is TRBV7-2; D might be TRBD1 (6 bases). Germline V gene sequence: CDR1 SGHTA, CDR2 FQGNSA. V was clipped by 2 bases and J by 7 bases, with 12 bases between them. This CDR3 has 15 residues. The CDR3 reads CASSLNRVGNSPLHF. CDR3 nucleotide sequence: TGTGCCAGCAGCTTAAACAGGGTGGGGAATTCACCCCTCCACTTT.

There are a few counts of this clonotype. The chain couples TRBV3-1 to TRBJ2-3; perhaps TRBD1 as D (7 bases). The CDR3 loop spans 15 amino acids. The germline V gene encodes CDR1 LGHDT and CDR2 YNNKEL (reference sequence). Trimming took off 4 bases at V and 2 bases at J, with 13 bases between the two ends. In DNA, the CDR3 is TGTGCCAGCAGCCCAGGGGGGATTGCCACAGATACGCAGTATTTT. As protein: CASSPGGIATDTQYF.